What follows describes a single TCR beta chain. The sample belongs to a study of graft-versus-host responses after intestinal transplantation. Germline-derived CDR1 and CDR2 are MGHRA and YSYEKL. Trimming removed 0 bases at V and 1 base at J, with 9 bases between. The CDR3 covers 15 residues. Assay used: immunoSEQ multiplex PCR; TCRdb lists only in-frame clones, some missing. The profile shows some 96,000 clones, 90% of them singletons. This chain joins TRBV4-1 and TRBJ2-5; no clear D. Sequenced material: PBMCs, taken about 450 days after intestinal transplant. The source is a human patient who received an intestinal transplant, so some T cells may come from the graft donor. DNA for the CDR3: TGCGCCAGCAGCCAAGACGTGTCCATCCAAGAGACCCAGTACTTC. The encoded protein is CASSQDVSIQETQYF.